A selection of T cell receptor beta chains follows, all from one sample in a study of blood T cell repertoires in COVID-19. Profiling relied on immunoSEQ multiplex PCR, and the TCRdb table lists in-frame clones only, not all of them. This table holds 260,000 or so clones, roughly four fifths found once. Sequenced sample: peripheral blood. These receptors all stem from a woman of 80 years or more with COVID-19, enrolled during active disease. Each CDR3 is given with its conserved first and last residue. D genes are given only for firm matches. Clone size appears in some rows only: once, few, many, or a class for an expanded clone.

>TRBV12-3/TRBV12-4|few|TRBD2|TRBJ2-5
TGTGCCAGCAGTCCGGGGGGGGAGACCCAGTACTTC
CASSPGGETQYF
>TRBV5-4|-|TRBD1|TRBJ2-3
TGTGCCAGCAGCTTCGGTCACAGGGGGAGCACAGATACGCAGTATTTT
CASSFGHRGSTDTQYF
>TRBV19|-|TRBD1|TRBJ1-2
TGTGCCAGTAGTGTCCGACAGGGGGTAGGCTACACCTTC
CASSVRQGVGYTF
>TRBV6-5|-|TRBD1|TRBJ1-3
TGTGCCAGCAGGGCAGGGACAGCCACTGGAAACACCATATATTTT
CASRAGTATGNTIYF
>TRBV4-1|-|-|TRBJ1-2
TGCGCCAGCAGCCAGGACTACTATGGCTACACCTTC
CASSQDYYGYTF
>TRBV3-1/TRBV3-2|once|-|TRBJ1-3
TGTGCCAGCAGCCAACGTGGAAACACCATATATTTT
CASSQRGNTIYF
>TRBV28|once|-|TRBJ1-3
TGTGCCAGCAGTTTACCAGGGGACGTGAGGGGAAACACCATATATTTT
CASSLPGDVRGNTIYF
>TRBV6-5|-|TRBD1|TRBJ2-7
TGTGCCAGCAGCCTTGACAGGGGGCGGTACGAGCAGTACTTC
CASSLDRGRYEQYF
>TRBV19|few|-|TRBJ1-2
TGTGCCAGTAGCGCCTCCCGGGGATGGGGTGGCTACACCTTC
CASSASRGWGGYTF
>TRBV4-3|-|TRBD2|TRBJ2-1
TGCGCCAGCAGGTTCGGGACTAGCGGTTACAATGAGCAGTTCTTC
CASRFGTSGYNEQFF
>TRBV3-1/TRBV3-2|-|-|TRBJ1-1
TGTGCCAGCAGCCATGGCTCCTCCGAAGCTTTCTTT
CASSHGSSEAFF
>TRBV7-8|-|-|TRBJ1-2
TGTGCCAGCAGCTTAAATATCAGGGCAACCTATGGCTACACCTTC
CASSLNIRATYGYTF
>TRBV11-1|-|-|TRBJ2-1
TGTGCCAGCAGCGCCAAGACTGGCGCGGGCTACAATGAGCAGTTCTTC
CASSAKTGAGYNEQFF
>TRBV9|-|-|TRBJ1-3
TGTGCCAGCAGCGTCAGGGGAACATCTGGAAACACCATATATTTT
CASSVRGTSGNTIYF
>TRBV15|-|TRBD1|TRBJ1-2
TGTGCCACCAGCTCGGGACAGGGCTTCTATGGCTACACCTTC
CATSSGQGFYGYTF
>TRBV10-3|-|TRBD1|TRBJ2-7
TGTGCCTCCCAACAGGGGGCCCTATCCTACGAGCAGTACTTC
CASQQGALSYEQYF
>TRBV6-2/TRBV6-3|-|-|TRBJ2-4
TGTGCCAGCAGTTACTCGAAGCGGCAGGGGACAAACATTCAGTACTTC
CASSYSKRQGTNIQYF
>TRBV14|once|TRBD1|TRBJ2-3
TGTGCCAGCAGCCTTTCGGACAGGGGGATGTTGGATACGCAGTATTTT
CASSLSDRGMLDTQYF